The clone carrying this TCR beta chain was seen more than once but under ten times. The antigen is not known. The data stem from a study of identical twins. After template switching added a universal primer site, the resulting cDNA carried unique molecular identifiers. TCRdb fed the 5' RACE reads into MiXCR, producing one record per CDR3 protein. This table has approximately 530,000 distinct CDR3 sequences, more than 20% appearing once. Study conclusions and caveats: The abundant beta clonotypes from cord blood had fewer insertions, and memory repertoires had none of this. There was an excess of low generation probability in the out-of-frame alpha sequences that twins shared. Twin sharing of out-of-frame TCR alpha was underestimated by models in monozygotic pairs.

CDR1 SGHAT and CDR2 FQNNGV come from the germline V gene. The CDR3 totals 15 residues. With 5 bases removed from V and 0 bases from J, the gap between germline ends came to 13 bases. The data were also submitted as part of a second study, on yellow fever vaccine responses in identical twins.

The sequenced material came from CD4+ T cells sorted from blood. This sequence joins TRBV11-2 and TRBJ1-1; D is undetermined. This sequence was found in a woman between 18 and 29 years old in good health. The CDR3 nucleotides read TGTGCCAGCAGCCCACCGGTGCCGGTGAACACTGAAGCTTTCTTT. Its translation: CASSPPVPVNTEAFF.